This TCR beta chain is drawn from a study of T cell responses to AZD1222 COVID-19 vaccine (dated by TCRdb to the early 2020s). Background on the whole study: Because spike-specific TCR depth and breadth did not differ between the two schedules, AZD1222 recipients who got a second dose at roughly 4 weeks were pooled with those who got a second dose at roughly 12 weeks. A total of approximately 240 trial participants underwent TCR sequencing, of whom 207 had received two doses of AZD1222 and around 25 had received two doses of the MenACWY control vaccine. Trial participants were enrolled into age subgroups of 18-55, 56-69 and 70-plus years, which contained 148, 28 and 57 TCR-sequenced participants, respectively.

About this clone itself: Its target antigen remains unknown. Base-call qualities are not available, and no considerably larger clone is one nucleotide away.

Read against the paper, the sample's time point label means: baseline before first vaccination. Vaccinee samples came from UK trials COV001 and COV002, including a single-blind randomized controlled phase 2/3 trial of AZD1222 (ChAdOx1 nCoV-19) in healthy adults. For TCRbeta chain sequencing, PBMC samples from trial participants were taken at day 0 and at day 28 after the second dose. The investigation overall reported the following: CD4 TCRs associated with the vaccine covered the entire spike protein, and the dominant responses were in regions 160-218 and 743-854. Because no day 14 peak-response samples were available, the repertoires could be characterized only after the peak T cell response. Conclusions about previously exposed vaccinees are limited because only six or seven AZD1222 recipients were SARS-CoV-2 seropositive at baseline. After two AZD1222 doses, spike-specific TCR breadth and depth were significantly higher than at day 0 and than in MenACWY recipients. Participants were mostly white British and included more females than males, and it was suggested by the authors that clonal diversity may have been underestimated. The 56-69-year group was small, and its depth increase did not reach significance, likely because of low power. Epitopes outside the regions mutated in the B.1.351 and B.1.1.7 variants were reportedly recognized by nearly half of the unique spike-specific TCRs.

CDR1 and CDR2, looked up from the germline V gene, are MNHEY and SVGEGT. Spanning cysteine to phenylalanine, the CDR3 consists of 16 amino acids. Only the CDR3 part of the read is kept: 48 bases, read in frame from the first base. The junction carries 10 bases between V and J, which are trimmed by 0 bases and 0 bases respectively. The CDR3 regions of human TCRbeta chains were analyzed by immunosequencing. In the original analysis: Repertoire TCRs were matched against a reference library of SARS-CoV-2-specific TCRs generated with the MIRA antigen-specificity platform. Breadth was defined as the fraction of unique TCRs that were SARS-CoV-2-associated. Depth was defined as the fraction of total T cells that were SARS-CoV-2-associated. Using the MIRA data, each spike-specific TCR was mapped to the spike region that the TCR reacts to and placed in a CD4 or CD8 class. Log10-transformed breadth and depth values were compared by one-way ANOVA with Sidak's multiple comparisons tests. TCRdb limited this immuneACCESS table to in-frame rearrangements with V and J called. A share of clones is missing; checked studies link under half to unresolved V genes, and the rest is unexplained. Clone size and the V and J calls come from that table; the DNA yielded D and trimming. The sample has 140,000 to 150,000 clones on record, over 75% of them singletons. The biggest ten clones account for more than 1.5% of the sample.

The rearrangement joined TRBV6-2 or TRBV6-3 to TRBJ2-3; TRBD2 might be the D gene, on 6 matching bases. This clonotype originated in an adult in good health. Sequenced material: peripheral blood, taken on day 0 of AZD1222 vaccination. The CDR3 region: CASSYSASVSTDTQYF. The DNA reads as follows: TGTGCCAGCAGTTACTCGGCTAGCGTGAGCACAGATACGCAGTATTTT.